This T cell receptor beta chain appears in the sequencing data of a study of blood T cell repertoires in COVID-19. At the level of the study: The United States, Italy and Spain were the sources of the acute and convalescent COVID-19 samples. PBMCs, B-cell-depleted T cells, or T cells were the source of the cDNA or gDNA that made up the material.

Authors' methods: Amplification of reference gene primers provided the estimated nucleated cell counts. Repertoires were generated with immunoSEQ multiplex PCR, while TCRdb's copy carries only in-frame clones and drops some. That table gives V, J and clone size, and the DNA gave D and trimming. Counted here are 20,000 to 30,000 clones, around 90% occurring once; the ten biggest clones make up around 11%. Germline CDR1 and CDR2: LNHDA and SQIVND (reference sequence). The V gene lost 10 bases and the J gene lost 0 bases, with 17 bases spanning the gap. This CDR3 is built from 15 residues. The sample consisted of peripheral blood. The chain combines TRBV19 with TRBJ2-3; D might be TRBD2 (6 bases). The origin of this receptor is a man between 65 and 80 years old with acute or convalescent COVID-19. CDR3 sequence reads: CATTAKGTSTDTQYF. The CDR3 DNA follows: TGTGCCACGACTGCTAAAGGGACTAGCACAGATACGCAGTATTTT.